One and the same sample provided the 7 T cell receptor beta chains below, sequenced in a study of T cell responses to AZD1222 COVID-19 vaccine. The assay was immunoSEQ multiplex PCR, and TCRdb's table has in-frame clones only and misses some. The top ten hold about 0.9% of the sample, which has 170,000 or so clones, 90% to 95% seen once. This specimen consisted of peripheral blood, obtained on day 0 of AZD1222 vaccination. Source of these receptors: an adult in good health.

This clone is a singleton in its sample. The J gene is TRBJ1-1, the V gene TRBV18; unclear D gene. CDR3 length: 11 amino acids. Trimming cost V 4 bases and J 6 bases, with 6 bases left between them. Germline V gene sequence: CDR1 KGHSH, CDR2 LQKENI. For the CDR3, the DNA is TGTGCCAGCTCACGCGAGTCTGAAGCTTTCTTT. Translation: CASSRESEAFF.

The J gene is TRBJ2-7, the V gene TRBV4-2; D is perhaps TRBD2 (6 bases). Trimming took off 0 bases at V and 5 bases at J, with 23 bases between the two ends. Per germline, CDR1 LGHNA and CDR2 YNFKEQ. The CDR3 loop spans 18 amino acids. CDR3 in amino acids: CASSQDWGTRDWRNEQYF. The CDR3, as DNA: TGTGCCAGCAGCCAAGATTGGGGCACCCGGGACTGGAGAAACGAGCAGTACTTC.

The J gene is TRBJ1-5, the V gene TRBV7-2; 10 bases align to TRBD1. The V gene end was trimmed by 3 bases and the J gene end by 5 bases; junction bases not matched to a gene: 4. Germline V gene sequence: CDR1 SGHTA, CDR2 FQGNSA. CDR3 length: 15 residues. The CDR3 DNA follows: TGTGCCAGCAGCTTTAGACAGGGGGCGGATCAGCCCCAGCATTTT. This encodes CASSFRQGADQPQHF.

CDR3 sequence: CAGGDREYYSGSYGYTF. Here the CDR3 DNA reads TGTGCCGGCGGAGACAGGGAATATTATAGTGGCAGCTATGGCTACACCTTC. This chain joins TRBV28 and TRBJ1-2, with TRBD1 matching 7 bases. The V and J ends lost 11 bases and 4 bases, in that order; junction bases with no gene match: 22. The CDR3 has 17 amino acids. Germline V gene lookup returns CDR1 MDHEN and CDR2 SYDVKM.

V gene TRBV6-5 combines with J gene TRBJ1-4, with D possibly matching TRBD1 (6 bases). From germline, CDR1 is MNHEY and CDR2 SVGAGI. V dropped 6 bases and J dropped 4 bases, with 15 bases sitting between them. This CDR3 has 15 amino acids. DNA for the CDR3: TGTGCCAGCAGACCCATTACAGGGCGTAATGAAAAACTGTTTTTT. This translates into CASRPITGRNEKLFF.

CDR3 coding DNA: TGTGCCAGCAGACCTTCCGGGACTATCTCCTACGAGCAGTACTTC. Protein: CASRPSGTISYEQYF. The V and J genes are TRBV27 and TRBJ2-7; 7 bases line up with TRBD2. Germline CDR1 and CDR2: MNHEY and SMNVEV (reference sequence). This CDR3 is built from 15 residues. The J segment lost 0 bases and the V segment lost 6 bases, leaving 8 bases of the junction unmatched.

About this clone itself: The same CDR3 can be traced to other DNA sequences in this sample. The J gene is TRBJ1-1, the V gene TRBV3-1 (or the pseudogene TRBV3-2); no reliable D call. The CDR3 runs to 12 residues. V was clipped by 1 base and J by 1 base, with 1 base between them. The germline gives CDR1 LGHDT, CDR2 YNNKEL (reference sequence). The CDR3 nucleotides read TGTGCCAGCAGCCAAGCGAACACTGAAGCTTTCTTT. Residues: CASSQANTEAFF.